The 25 T cell receptor beta chains given below trace back to one sample, sequenced in a study of long-term antiretroviral therapy in people with HIV. Sequencing relied on immunoSEQ assay v3.0, run at survey level. Only in-frame clones appear in the TCRdb table, and some are missing; sequencing was by immunoSEQ multiplex PCR. The top ten hold roughly 7% of the sample, which has 14,000 or so clones, approximately 82% seen once. The sample in question was unsorted PBMCs, obtained 0.4 years after starting antiretroviral therapy. The source of these receptors is a man aged 25-40 years with HIV.

The V call is TRBV6-4, the J call TRBJ2-2; the match to TRBD2 covers 9 bases. Germline lookup yields CDR1 MRHNA and CDR2 SNTAGT. V shed 4 bases and J 6 bases; nucleotides not matched to a gene: 3. The length of the CDR3 is 14 residues. CDR3 nucleotide sequence: TGTGCCAGCAGTGTAGCGGGAGACTCCGGGGAGCTGTTTTTT. Protein sequence: CASSVAGDSGELFF.

The genes are TRBV28 and TRBJ1-5, with a weak D call TRBD1 (5 bases). With 5 bases removed from V and 3 bases from J, the gap between germline ends came to 8 bases. Germline V gene data show CDR1 as MDHEN and CDR2 as SYDVKM. This CDR3 comprises 13 residues. CDR3 nucleotides: TGTGCCAGCAGTGGGGGGGTCAATCAGCCCCAGCATTTT. Its protein product is CASSGGVNQPQHF.

The gene calls are TRBV10-3 and TRBJ2-7; 7 bases agree with TRBD1. J lost 4 bases, V lost 4 bases, and 4 bases had no gene match. Germline CDR1 is ENHRY and CDR2 is SYGVKD. The CDR3 totals 13 residues. In nucleotides, the CDR3 is TGTGCCATCAGTGTGGGCAGGGGGTACGAGCAGTACTTC. Its protein product is CAISVGRGYEQYF.

The chain uses TRBV5-4 and TRBJ1-5; D call uncertain. This CDR3 has 16 amino acids. Trimming shortened V by 5 bases and J by 5 bases, and 20 bases separated the two germline ends. The germline gives CDR1 SGHNT, CDR2 YYREEE (reference sequence). The CDR3 protein is CASRLKRTEGHQPQHF. CDR3 nucleotides: TGTGCCAGCAGGTTGAAACGAACAGAGGGCCATCAGCCCCAGCATTTT.

The chain uses TRBV19 and TRBJ2-6, with D unresolved. This CDR3 region has 18 residues. CDR1 is LNHDA, CDR2 SQIVND, per germline (reference sequence). The V gene lost 5 bases and the J gene lost 5 bases, with 22 bases spanning the gap. CDR3 in DNA: TGTGCCAGTAGTCAAGAGGCGACAAACAAAAGTCGGGCCAACGTCCTGACTTTC. Protein sequence: CASSQEATNKSRANVLTF. The full variable domain, completed using reference TRBV19 and TRBJ2-6, is DGGITQSPKYLFRKEGQNVTLSCEQNLNHDAMYWYRQDPGQGLRLIYYSQIVNDFQKGDIAEGYSVSREKKESFPLTVTSAQKNPTAFYLCASSQEATNKSRANVLTFGAGSRLTVL.

The gene calls are TRBV5-1 and TRBJ2-6; D is uncertain. V was cut by 5 bases and J by 3 bases, with 12 bases left in between. This CDR3 is built from 15 residues. From germline, CDR1 is SGHRS and CDR2 YFSETQ. CDR3 loop: CASSGDPFGANVLTF. For the CDR3, the DNA is TGCGCCAGCAGTGGTGATCCCTTTGGGGCCAACGTCCTGACTTTC.

The rearrangement links TRBV11-2 to TRBJ1-1; D is ambiguous. There are 17 residues in the CDR3. V was trimmed by 1 base and J by 6 bases, leaving 21 bases between them. In germline, CDR1 is SGHAT, CDR2 FQNNGV. CDR3: CASSLVTFSTGIAEAFF. The DNA for the CDR3 is TGTGCCAGCAGCTTAGTAACGTTTTCTACCGGGATCGCTGAAGCTTTCTTT.

The CDR3 loop reads CASSGLAGGPWEETQYF. CDR3 bases: TGTGCCAGCTCGGGACTAGCGGGAGGGCCGTGGGAAGAGACCCAGTACTTC. This chain uses TRBV5-6 with TRBJ2-5; 16 bases map to TRBD2. V trimming: 7 bases; J trimming: 3 bases; junction bases outside the gene matches: 9. Germline V gene data show CDR1 as SGHDT and CDR2 as YYEEEE. The CDR3 loop spans 17 amino acids.

V gene TRBV4-2 combines with J gene TRBJ1-2; tentative D call: TRBD1 (6 bases). Trimming took 0 bases from V and 2 from J, leaving 10 bases between them. Germline-derived CDR1 and CDR2 are LGHNA and YNFKEQ. The CDR3 spans 15 residues. CDR3 sequence (DNA): TGTGCCAGCAGCCAAGATTCGGGGGGCAACTATGGCTACACCTTC. It codes for CASSQDSGGNYGYTF.

The chain combines TRBV19 with TRBJ1-5; 8 bases are a match to TRBD1. Germline V gives CDR1 LNHDA, CDR2 SQIVND (reference sequence). J lost 1 base, V lost 5 bases, and 7 bases had no gene match. This CDR3 has 16 amino acids. CDR3 DNA: TGTGCCAGTAGTCCCCGGGACAGGCCAAGCAATCAGCCCCAGCATTTT. Protein product: CASSPRDRPSNQPQHF. Supplemented by reference TRBV19 and TRBJ1-5, the full variable domain reads DGGITQSPKYLFRKEGQNVTLSCEQNLNHDAMYWYRQDPGQGLRLIYYSQIVNDFQKGDIAEGYSVSREKKESFPLTVTSAQKNPTAFYLCASSPRDRPSNQPQHFGDGTRLSIL.

V gene TRBV13 combines with J gene TRBJ2-7, with TRBD1 identical over 8 bases. CDR1 is PRHDT, CDR2 FYEKMQ, per germline (reference sequence). V was pared by 1 base and J by 4 bases, with 3 bases of the junction left unmatched. The CDR3 runs 14 residues. The CDR3 region has the DNA TGTGCCAGCAGCTTAGCCGGACAGGGATACGAGCAGTACTTC. Translated: CASSLAGQGYEQYF.

The V call is TRBV28, the J call TRBJ1-4, with a weak D call TRBD1 (6 bases). Germline V lookup: CDR1 MDHEN, CDR2 SYDVKM. The CDR3 extends over 14 amino acids. Trimming left V 2 bases short and J 6 bases short, with 10 bases between. DNA of the CDR3: TGTGCCAGCAGTTTAACAGGGAAGGATGAAAAACTGTTTTTT. Translated, it gives CASSLTGKDEKLFF.

This clone has more than one count but fewer than ten. This rearrangement joins TRBV25-1 to TRBJ1-2, with TRBD1 as a possible D gene (5 bases). Trimming took off 10 bases at V and 3 bases at J, with 15 bases between the two ends. CDR1 and CDR2 (germline): MGHDK, SYGVNS. The CDR3 has 13 residues. CDR3: CATSRGVDYGYTF. The CDR3 bases are TGTGCCACCTCTCGGGGGGTGGACTATGGCTACACCTTC.

This sequence joins TRBV30 and TRBJ2-3; D gene unclear. V lost 4 bases, J lost 3 bases, and 8 bases lay in between. Germline CDR1 and CDR2: GTSNPN and SVGIG (reference sequence). The CDR3 has 12 amino acids. The CDR3 reads CAWKSATDTQYF. CDR3 sequence (DNA): TGTGCCTGGAAATCGGCGACAGATACGCAGTATTTT. The full variable domain, its missing parts supplied by reference TRBV30 and TRBJ2-3, is SQTIHQWPATLVQPVGSPLSLECTVEGTSNPNLYWYRQAAGRGLQLLFYSVGIGQISSEVPQNLSASRPQDRQFILSSKKLLLSDSGFYLCAWKSATDTQYFGPGTRLTVL.

This chain joins TRBV11-2 and TRBJ2-1; D is ambiguous. Between the trimmed V and J ends, which lost 6 bases and 7 bases, there was a span of 7 bases. CDR1 is SGHAT and CDR2 is FQNNGV in the germline V gene. The CDR3 length is 11 residues. The DNA for the CDR3 is TGTGCCAGCAGTCTTGGGAATGAGCAGTTCTTC. This translates into CASSLGNEQFF.

This sequence joins TRBV7-2 and TRBJ2-1; no definite D call. Germline V gives CDR1 SGHTA, CDR2 FQGNSA. This CDR3 has 17 residues. Trimming stripped 0 bases from V and 2 bases from J, with 14 bases between. DNA for the CDR3: TGTGCCAGCAGCTTAGCGCTCCGCTTAACGGCCTACAATGAGCAGTTCTTC. Translating it yields CASSLALRLTAYNEQFF. Drawing the rest from reference TRBV7-2 and TRBJ2-1, the complete variable domain is GAGVSQSPSNKVTEKGKDVELRCDPISGHTALYWYRQSLGQGLEFLIYFQGNSAPDKSGLPSDRFSAERTGGSVSTLTIQRTQQEDSAVYLCASSLALRLTAYNEQFFGPGTRLTVL.

The V and J genes are TRBV5-4 and TRBJ2-7, with 11 bases aligning to TRBD2. Per the germline V gene, CDR1 is SGHNT and CDR2 is YYREEE (reference sequence). J was trimmed by 4 bases and V by 3 bases; bases with no gene match: 6. This CDR3 has 15 residues. CDR3: CASSSPGLAAYEQYF. The CDR3 DNA sequence: TGTGCCAGCAGCTCACCGGGACTAGCGGCTTACGAGCAGTACTTC.

V usage is TRBV4-3 and J usage is TRBJ2-1; 9 nucleotides match TRBD1. The CDR3 covers 15 residues. Germline V gene data show CDR1 as LGHNA and CDR2 as YSLEER. Trimming cost V 0 bases and J 4 bases; bases outside gene matches: 1. The CDR3, as DNA: TGCGCCAGCAGCCAAGAAGGGACAGGGTACAATGAGCAGTTCTTC. It specifies CASSQEGTGYNEQFF.

The V call is TRBV6-1, the J call TRBJ2-7; 10 bases map to TRBD1. Trimming at V came to 6 bases and at J to 4 bases, leaving 6 bases not matched to a gene. This CDR3 spans 14 amino acids. The germline V gene encodes CDR1 MNHNS and CDR2 SASEGT. The chain's CDR3 is CASSPDRGPYEQYF. Here the CDR3 DNA reads TGTGCCAGCAGCCCCGACAGGGGGCCTTACGAGCAGTACTTC.

The chain couples TRBV15 to TRBJ2-5; D may be TRBD2 (6 bases). From germline, CDR1 is LNHNV and CDR2 YYDKDF (reference sequence). Trimming stripped 0 bases from V and 2 bases from J, with 10 bases between. CDR3 size: 15 residues. The CDR3: CATSRDIGGQETQYF. As DNA, the CDR3 is TGTGCCACCAGCAGAGATATCGGAGGGCAAGAGACCCAGTACTTC.

V and J are TRBV6-1 and TRBJ2-7; TRBD2 matches 9 bases. The trim removed 3 bases at V and 0 bases at J, leaving 9 bases unmatched. The CDR3 has 17 residues. Germline V CDR1 and CDR2: MNHNS, SASEGT. CDR3 sequence: CASSDGGVAGASYEQYF. The CDR3 nucleotides read TGTGCCAGCAGTGACGGGGGAGTAGCGGGGGCCTCCTACGAGCAGTACTTC.

The chain is built from TRBV5-1 and TRBJ2-3; the D is unclear. The CDR3 is 18 amino acids. V was clipped by 0 bases and J by 0 bases, with 17 bases between them. From germline, CDR1 is SGHRS and CDR2 YFSETQ. CDR3 sequence reads: CASSLATTSGSSTDTQYF. The CDR3 DNA is TGCGCCAGCAGCTTGGCGACCACAAGTGGTTCTAGCACAGATACGCAGTATTTT.

This chain uses TRBV28 with TRBJ1-3, with a weak D call TRBD1 (6 bases). Germline V gene sequence: CDR1 MDHEN, CDR2 SYDVKM. V dropped 2 bases and J dropped 0 bases, with 11 bases sitting between them. The CDR3 has 16 residues. As DNA, the CDR3 is TGTGCCAGCAGTTTACTCCAGGGGAGCTCTGGAAACACCATATATTTT. Protein product: CASSLLQGSSGNTIYF.

CDR3: CASSLQRDGLLSTGELFF. The CDR3 region has the DNA TGTGCCAGCAGTTTACAAAGGGATGGGCTCCTGTCCACCGGGGAGCTGTTTTTT. The chain uses TRBV28 and TRBJ2-2; D call uncertain. The CDR3 totals 18 residues. The ends were cut back, 2 bases at V and 4 bases at J, with 20 bases in the middle. Germline assignment: CDR1 MDHEN and CDR2 SYDVKM. The full variable domain, completed using reference TRBV28 and TRBJ2-2, is DVKVTQSSRYLVKRTGEKVFLECVQDMDHENMFWYRQDPGLGLRLIYFSYDVKMKEKGDIPEGYSVSREKKERFSLILESASTNQTSMYLCASSLQRDGLLSTGELFFGEGSRLTVL.

CDR3 in DNA: TGTGCCAGCTCACCAAGATCAGGGGCCGATCAGCCCCAGCATTTT. Translating it yields CASSPRSGADQPQHF. The V gene is TRBV18, the J gene TRBJ1-5; perhaps TRBD1 as D (6 bases). Trimming cost V 2 bases and J 5 bases, with 13 bases left between them. The CDR3 is 15 amino acids. Looked up from germline, CDR1 is KGHSH and CDR2 is LQKENI. The full variable domain, with the rest looked up from reference TRBV18 and TRBJ1-5, is NAGVMQNPRHLVRRRGQEARLRCSPMKGHSHVYWYRQLPEEGLKFMVYLQKENIIDESGMPKERFSAEFPKEGPSILRIQQVVRGDSAAYFCASSPRSGADQPQHFGDGTRLSIL.